These T cell receptor beta chains were read from a single sample in a study of T cells after yellow fever vaccination. TCRdb itself ran the 5' RACE reads through MiXCR, one entry per CDR3 protein. The sample contains about 350,000 distinct CDR3 sequences, approximately 8% of which appear only once. This sample comprised PBMCs, obtained about 41 days after the first yellow fever vaccination. The receptors here all came from a man aged 18 to 30 who received the YFV17D yellow fever vaccine. Both conserved end residues are part of each CDR3. D genes are given only for firm matches. A row's size may be missing; if present it is once, few, many or a size class.

.,TRBD1,TRBJ1-1,TRBV9,TGTGCCAGCAGCACCCGGGACAGGCTGAACACTGAAGCTTTCTTT,CASSTRDRLNTEAFF
few,TRBD2,TRBJ2-3,TRBV29-1,TGCAGCGTTGGCGCTAGCGGGGTCACAGATACGCAGTATTTT,CSVGASGVTDTQYF
.,.,TRBJ2-3,TRBV5-1,TGCGCCAGCAGCTTGGCGACAGTCAGCACAGATACGCAGTATTTT,CASSLATVSTDTQYF
few,.,TRBJ2-5,TRBV7-3,TGTGCCAGCAGCTTAGGCCGAACTAGCTTGACAGAGACCCAGTACTTC,CASSLGRTSLTETQYF
few,.,TRBJ1-6,TRBV15,TGTGCCACCAGCAGAGATCCAGGTGGCAGTCGCCACTTT,CATSRDPGGSRHF
.,.,TRBJ1-5,TRBV6-1,TGTGCCAGCAGACATCCCCTGGGATGGGGCAATCAGCCCCAGCATTTT,CASRHPLGWGNQPQHF
few,.,TRBJ1-2,TRBV18,TGTGCCAGCTCACCAAGTCGATTGAACTATGGCTACACCTTC,CASSPSRLNYGYTF
many,TRBD1,TRBJ1-2,TRBV5-1,TGCGCCAGCAGCCACAACGGACAGGGAGCAGGTGGCTACACCTTC,CASSHNGQGAGGYTF
many,TRBD2,TRBJ2-1,TRBV7-3,TGTGCCAGCAGCTCCGGACTAGCGGGGAATCCCTACAATGAGCAGTTCTTC,CASSSGLAGNPYNEQFF
.,TRBD1,TRBJ1-2,TRBV20-1,TGCAGTGCTACCCACGTCGGGGGCCCACAGGGGTCTAACTATGGCTACACCTTC,CSATHVGGPQGSNYGYTF